This T cell receptor (beta chain) was observed in a study of cytomegalovirus exposure and HLA in healthy donors. Concerning this clone: The antigen is undetermined.

The CDR3 is 17 residues long. Trimming removed 2 bases at V and 6 bases at J, with 20 bases between. Germline-derived CDR1 and CDR2 are MNHNS and SASEGT. PCR involved 60 Vbeta and 13 Jbeta primers. TCRdb's table, derived via immunoSEQ multiplex PCR, lists solely in-frame clones and lacks some. The table lists some 120,000 clones, around 75% of them singletons. Study conclusions and caveats: Clonal expansion was found to be greater in HLA-associated TCR beta chains than in equally common others in a later analysis.

This receptor was obtained from a woman aged 30 to 39 in good health and CMV-seronegative. Material for sequencing was PBMCs. V and J are TRBV6-1 and TRBJ1-5, with D possibly matching TRBD1 (5 bases). CDR3 in amino acids: CASSERDSILLGQPQHF. The CDR3 DNA is TGTGCCAGCAGTGAACGGGACTCCATTCTTCTGGGTCAGCCCCAGCATTTT.